This entry describes one T cell receptor beta chain. Its target is not known. The data originate from a study of cytomegalovirus exposure and HLA in healthy donors. Notes on the study in general: Prediction of most subjects' HLA-A and HLA-B alleles by TCR beta sequences was reportedly accurate. The study flagged 150 to 200 TCR beta chains as cytomegalovirus-associated. Later analysis identified several of the most significant clusters that appeared linked to common viral pathogens.

Primers included in the PCR were 60 Vbeta and 13 Jbeta primers. Profiled with immunoSEQ multiplex PCR; TCRdb holds only in-frame clones, not every one. The table shows about 86,000 clones, with around 80% occurring only once. Among the donors, all were healthy bone marrow donors. The receptor was derived from a male donor in good health and CMV-seropositive. Sequences were obtained from PBMCs.

Here the CDR3 reads CASSRTSGRRGYNEQFF. The CDR3 DNA reads as TGTGCCAGCAGTCGGACTAGCGGGAGGCGGGGCTACAATGAGCAGTTCTTC. The J gene is TRBJ2-1, the V gene TRBV7-9; 14 nucleotides agree with TRBD2. In germline, CDR1 is SEHNR, CDR2 FQNEAQ (reference sequence). The CDR3 sequence is 17 residues long. V trimming: 6 bases; J trimming: 3 bases; junction bases outside the gene matches: 7.